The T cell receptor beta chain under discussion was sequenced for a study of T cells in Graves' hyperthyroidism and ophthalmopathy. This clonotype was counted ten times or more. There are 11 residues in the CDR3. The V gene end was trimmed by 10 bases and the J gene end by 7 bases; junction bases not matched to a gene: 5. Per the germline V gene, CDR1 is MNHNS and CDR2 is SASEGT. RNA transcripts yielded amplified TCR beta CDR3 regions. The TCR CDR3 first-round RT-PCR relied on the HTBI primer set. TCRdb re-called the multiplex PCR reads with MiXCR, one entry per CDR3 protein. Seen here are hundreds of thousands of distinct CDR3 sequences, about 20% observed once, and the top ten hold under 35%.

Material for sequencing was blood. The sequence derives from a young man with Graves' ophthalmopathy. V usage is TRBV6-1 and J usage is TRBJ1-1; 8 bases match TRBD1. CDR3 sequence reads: CATWTGIEAFF. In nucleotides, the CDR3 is TGTGCCACCTGGACAGGGATTGAAGCTTTCTTT.